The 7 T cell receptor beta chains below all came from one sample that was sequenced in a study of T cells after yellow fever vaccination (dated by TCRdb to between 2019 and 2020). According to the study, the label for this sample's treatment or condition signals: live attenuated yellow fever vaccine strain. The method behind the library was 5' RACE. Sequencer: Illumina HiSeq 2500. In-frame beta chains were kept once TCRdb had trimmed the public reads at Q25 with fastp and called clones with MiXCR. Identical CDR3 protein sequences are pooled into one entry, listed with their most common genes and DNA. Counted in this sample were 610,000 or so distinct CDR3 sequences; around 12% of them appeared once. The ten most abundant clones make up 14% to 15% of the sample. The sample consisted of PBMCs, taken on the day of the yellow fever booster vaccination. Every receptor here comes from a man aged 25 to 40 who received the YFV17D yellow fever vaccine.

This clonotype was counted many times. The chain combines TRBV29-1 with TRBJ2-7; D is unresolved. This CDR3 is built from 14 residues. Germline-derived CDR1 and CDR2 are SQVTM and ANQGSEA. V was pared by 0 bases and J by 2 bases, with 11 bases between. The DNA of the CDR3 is TGCAGCGTTGAAGATGATAGCCGGACCTACGAGCAGTACTTC. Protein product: CSVEDDSRTYEQYF.

CDR3 region: CASRDSSMTEAFF. CDR3 nucleotides: TGTGCCAGCAGGGACAGCAGTATGACTGAAGCTTTCTTT. V and J are TRBV6-4 and TRBJ1-1, with a possible D match to TRBD1 (6 bases). Germline V gene data show CDR1 as MRHNA and CDR2 as SNTAGT. CDR3 size: 13 residues. Trimming shortened V by 6 bases and J by 5 bases, and 13 bases separated the two germline ends.

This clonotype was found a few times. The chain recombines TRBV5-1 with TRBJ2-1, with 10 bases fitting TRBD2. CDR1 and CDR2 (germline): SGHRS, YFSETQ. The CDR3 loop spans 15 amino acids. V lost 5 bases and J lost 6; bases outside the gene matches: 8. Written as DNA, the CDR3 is TGCGCCAGCAGTTCCGGGACTAGCGTTATCAATGAGCAGTTCTTC. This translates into CASSSGTSVINEQFF.

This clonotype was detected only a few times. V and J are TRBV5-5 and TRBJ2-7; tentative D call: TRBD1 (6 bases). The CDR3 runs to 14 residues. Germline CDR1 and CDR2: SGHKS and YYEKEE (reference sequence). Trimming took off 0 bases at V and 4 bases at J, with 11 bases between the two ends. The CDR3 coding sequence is TGTGCCAGCAGCTTGGGCTACAGGGCTTACGAGCAGTACTTC. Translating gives CASSLGYRAYEQYF.

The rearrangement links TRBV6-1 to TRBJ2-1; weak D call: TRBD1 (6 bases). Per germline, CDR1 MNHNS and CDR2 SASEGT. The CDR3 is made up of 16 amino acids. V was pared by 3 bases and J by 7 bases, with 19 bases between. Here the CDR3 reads CASSDQGRSPTNEQFF. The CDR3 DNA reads TGTGCCAGCAGTGATCAGGGGCGGTCCCCTACAAATGAGCAGTTCTTC.

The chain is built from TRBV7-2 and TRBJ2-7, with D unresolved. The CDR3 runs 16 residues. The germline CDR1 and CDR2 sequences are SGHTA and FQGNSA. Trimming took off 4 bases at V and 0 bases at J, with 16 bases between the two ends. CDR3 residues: CASSSPGAHYSYEQYF. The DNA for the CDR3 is TGTGCCAGCAGCTCCCCCGGAGCCCATTACTCCTACGAGCAGTACTTC.

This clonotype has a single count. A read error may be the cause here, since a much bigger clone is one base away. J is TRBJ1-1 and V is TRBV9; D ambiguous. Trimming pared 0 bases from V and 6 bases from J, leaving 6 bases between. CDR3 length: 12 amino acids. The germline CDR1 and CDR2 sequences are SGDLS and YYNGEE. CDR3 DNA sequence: TGTGCCAGCAGCGTAGATGGGTCTGAAGCTTTCTTT. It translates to CASSVDGSEAFF.